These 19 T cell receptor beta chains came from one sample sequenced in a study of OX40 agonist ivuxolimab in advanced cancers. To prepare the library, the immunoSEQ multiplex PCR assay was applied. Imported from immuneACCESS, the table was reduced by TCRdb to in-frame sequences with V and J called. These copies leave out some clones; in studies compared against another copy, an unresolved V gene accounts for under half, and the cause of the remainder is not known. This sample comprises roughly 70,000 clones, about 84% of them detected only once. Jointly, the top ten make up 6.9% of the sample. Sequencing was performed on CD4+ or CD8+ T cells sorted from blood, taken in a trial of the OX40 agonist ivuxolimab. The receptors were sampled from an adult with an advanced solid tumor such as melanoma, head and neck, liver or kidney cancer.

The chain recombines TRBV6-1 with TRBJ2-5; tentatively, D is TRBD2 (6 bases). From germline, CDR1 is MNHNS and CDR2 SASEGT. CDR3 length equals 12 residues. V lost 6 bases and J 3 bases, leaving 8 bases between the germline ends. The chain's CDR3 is CASSLAEETQYF. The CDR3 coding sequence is TGTGCCAGCAGCTTAGCGGAAGAGACCCAGTACTTC.

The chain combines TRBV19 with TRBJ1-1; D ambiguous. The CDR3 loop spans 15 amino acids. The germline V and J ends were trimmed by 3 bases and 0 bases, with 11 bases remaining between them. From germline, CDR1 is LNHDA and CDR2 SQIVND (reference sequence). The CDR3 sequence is CASSIDHQLNTEAFF. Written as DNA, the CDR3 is TGTGCCAGTAGTATTGATCATCAGCTGAACACTGAAGCTTTCTTT.

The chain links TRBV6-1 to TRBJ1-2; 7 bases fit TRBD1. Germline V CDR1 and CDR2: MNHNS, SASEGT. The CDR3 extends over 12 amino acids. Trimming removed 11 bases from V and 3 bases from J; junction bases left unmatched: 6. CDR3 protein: CAVRTGDYGYTF. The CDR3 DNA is TGTGCCGTTAGGACAGGCGACTATGGCTACACCTTC.

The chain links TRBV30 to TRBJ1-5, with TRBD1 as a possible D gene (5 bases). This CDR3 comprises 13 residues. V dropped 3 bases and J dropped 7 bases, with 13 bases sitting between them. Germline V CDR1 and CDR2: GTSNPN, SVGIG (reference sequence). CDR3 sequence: CAWSIQGAQPQHF. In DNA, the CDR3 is TGTGCCTGGAGCATTCAAGGGGCCCAGCCCCAGCATTTT.

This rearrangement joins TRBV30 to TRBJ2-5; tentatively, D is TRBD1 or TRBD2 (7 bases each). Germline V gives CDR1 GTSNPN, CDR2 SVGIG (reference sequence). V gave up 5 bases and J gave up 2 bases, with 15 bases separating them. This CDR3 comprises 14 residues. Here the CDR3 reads CAWDREGNQETQYF. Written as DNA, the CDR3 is TGTGCCTGGGACAGGGAGGGGAATCAAGAGACCCAGTACTTC.

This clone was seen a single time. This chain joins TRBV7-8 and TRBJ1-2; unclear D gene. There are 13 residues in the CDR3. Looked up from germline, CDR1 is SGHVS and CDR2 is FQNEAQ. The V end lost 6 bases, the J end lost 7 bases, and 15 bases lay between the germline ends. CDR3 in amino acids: CASSSSILGGYTF. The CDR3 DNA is TGTGCCAGCAGTTCAAGTATCTTGGGTGGCTACACCTTC.

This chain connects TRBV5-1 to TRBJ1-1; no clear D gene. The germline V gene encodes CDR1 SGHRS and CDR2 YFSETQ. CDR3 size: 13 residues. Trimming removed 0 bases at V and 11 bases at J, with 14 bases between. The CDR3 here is CASSLEGASGAFF. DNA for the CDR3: TGCGCCAGCAGCTTGGAGGGCGCCTCGGGTGCTTTCTTT. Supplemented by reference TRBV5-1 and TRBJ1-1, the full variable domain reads KAGVTQTPRYLIKTRGQQVTLSCSPISGHRSVSWYQQTPGQGLQFLFEYFSETQRNKGNFPGRFSGRQFSNSRSEMNVSTLELGDSALYLCASSLEGASGAFFGQGTRLTVV.

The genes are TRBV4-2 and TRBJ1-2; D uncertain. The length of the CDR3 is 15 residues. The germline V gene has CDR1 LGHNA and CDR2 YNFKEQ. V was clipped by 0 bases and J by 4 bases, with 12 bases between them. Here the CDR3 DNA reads TGTGCCAGCAGCCAAGATTGGACGGATTCCTATGGCTACACCTTC. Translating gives CASSQDWTDSYGYTF.

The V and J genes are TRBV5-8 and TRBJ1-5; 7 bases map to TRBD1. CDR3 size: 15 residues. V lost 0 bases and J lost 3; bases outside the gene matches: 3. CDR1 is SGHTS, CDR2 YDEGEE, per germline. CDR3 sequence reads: CASSLAGTDNQPQHF. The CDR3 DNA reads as TGTGCCAGCAGCTTGGCCGGGACAGACAATCAGCCCCAGCATTTT. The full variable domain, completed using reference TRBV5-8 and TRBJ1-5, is EAGVTQSPTHLIKTRGQQATLRCSPISGHTSVYWYQQALGLGLQFLLWYDEGEERNRGNFPPRFSGRQFPNYSSELNVNALELEDSALYLCASSLAGTDNQPQHFGDGTRLSIL.

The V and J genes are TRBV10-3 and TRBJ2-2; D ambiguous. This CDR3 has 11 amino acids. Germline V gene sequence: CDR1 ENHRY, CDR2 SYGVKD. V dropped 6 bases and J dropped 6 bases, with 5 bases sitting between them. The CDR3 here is CAIRGSGELFF. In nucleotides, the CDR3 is TGTGCCATCAGGGGCTCCGGGGAGCTGTTTTTT.

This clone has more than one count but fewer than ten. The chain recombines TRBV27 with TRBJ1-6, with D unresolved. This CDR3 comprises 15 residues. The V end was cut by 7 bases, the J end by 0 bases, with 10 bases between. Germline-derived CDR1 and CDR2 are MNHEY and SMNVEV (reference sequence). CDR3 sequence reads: CASKNPSSYNSPLHF. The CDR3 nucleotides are TGTGCCAGCAAGAACCCAAGCTCCTATAATTCACCCCTCCACTTT.

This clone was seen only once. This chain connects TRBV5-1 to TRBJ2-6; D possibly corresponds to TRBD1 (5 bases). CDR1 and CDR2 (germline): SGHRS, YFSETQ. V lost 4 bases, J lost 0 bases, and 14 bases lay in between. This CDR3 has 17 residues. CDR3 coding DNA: TGCGCCAGCAGCCCCCGCCAGGGTAACTCTGGGGCCAACGTCCTGACTTTC. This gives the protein CASSPRQGNSGANVLTF.

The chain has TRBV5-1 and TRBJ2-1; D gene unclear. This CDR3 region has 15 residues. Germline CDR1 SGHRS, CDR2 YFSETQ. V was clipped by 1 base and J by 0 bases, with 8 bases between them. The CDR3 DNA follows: TGCGCCAGCAGCTTGACTGTGAGCTCCTACAATGAGCAGTTCTTC. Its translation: CASSLTVSSYNEQFF.

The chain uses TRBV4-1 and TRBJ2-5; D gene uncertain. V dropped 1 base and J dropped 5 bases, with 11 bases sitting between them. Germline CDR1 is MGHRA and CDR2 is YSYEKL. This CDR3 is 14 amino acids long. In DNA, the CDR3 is TGCGCCAGCAGCCAAGTGTTTGTGTCGGAGACCCAGTACTTC. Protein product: CASSQVFVSETQYF.

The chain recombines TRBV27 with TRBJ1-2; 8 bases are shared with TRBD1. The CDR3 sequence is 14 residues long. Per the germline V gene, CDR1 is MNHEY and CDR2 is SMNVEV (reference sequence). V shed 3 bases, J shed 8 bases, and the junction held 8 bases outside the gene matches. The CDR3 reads CASSFGTGRAGYTF. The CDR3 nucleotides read TGTGCCAGCAGTTTCGGGACAGGAAGGGCAGGCTACACCTTC.

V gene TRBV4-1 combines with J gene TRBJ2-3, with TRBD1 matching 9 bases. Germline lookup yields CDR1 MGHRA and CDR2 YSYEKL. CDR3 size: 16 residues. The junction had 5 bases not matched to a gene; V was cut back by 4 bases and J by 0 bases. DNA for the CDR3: TGCGCCAGCAGCCTTGAACAGGGGGCGAGCACAGATACGCAGTATTTT. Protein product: CASSLEQGASTDTQYF.

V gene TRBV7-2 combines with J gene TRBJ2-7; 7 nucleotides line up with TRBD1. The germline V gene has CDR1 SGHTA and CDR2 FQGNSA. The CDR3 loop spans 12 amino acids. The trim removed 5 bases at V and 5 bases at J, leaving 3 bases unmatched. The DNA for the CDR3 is TGTGCCAGCAGCCAGGGGGATAACGAGCAGTACTTC. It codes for CASSQGDNEQYF.

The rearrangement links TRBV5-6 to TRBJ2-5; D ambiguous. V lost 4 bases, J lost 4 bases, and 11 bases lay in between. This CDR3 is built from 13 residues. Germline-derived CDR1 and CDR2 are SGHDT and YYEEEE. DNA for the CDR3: TGTGCCAGCAGCAAGTCCCCGGGAGAGACCCAGTACTTC. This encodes CASSKSPGETQYF.

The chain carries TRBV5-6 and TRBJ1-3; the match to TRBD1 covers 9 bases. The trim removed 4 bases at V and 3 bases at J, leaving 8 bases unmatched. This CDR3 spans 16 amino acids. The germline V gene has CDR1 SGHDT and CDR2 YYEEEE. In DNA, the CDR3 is TGTGCCAGCAGCAAATCTGACAGGGGGAATGGAAACACCATATATTTT. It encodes CASSKSDRGNGNTIYF. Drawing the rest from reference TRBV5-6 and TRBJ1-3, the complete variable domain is DAGVTQSPTHLIKTRGQQVTLRCSPKSGHDTVSWYQQALGQGPQFIFQYYEEEERQRGNFPDRFSGHQFPNYSSELNVNALLLGDSALYLCASSKSDRGNGNTIYFGEGSWLTVV.